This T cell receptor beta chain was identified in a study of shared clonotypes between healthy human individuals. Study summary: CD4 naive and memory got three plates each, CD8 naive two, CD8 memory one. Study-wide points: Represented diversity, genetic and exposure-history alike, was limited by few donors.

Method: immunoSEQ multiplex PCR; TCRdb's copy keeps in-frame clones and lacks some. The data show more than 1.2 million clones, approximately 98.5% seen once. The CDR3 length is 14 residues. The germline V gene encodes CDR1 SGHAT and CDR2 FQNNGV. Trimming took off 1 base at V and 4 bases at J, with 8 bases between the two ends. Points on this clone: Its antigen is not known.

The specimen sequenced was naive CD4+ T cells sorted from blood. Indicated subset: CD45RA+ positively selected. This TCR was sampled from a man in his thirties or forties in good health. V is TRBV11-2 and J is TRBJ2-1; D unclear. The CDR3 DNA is TGTGCCAGCAGCTTAGTAAGACTTTACAATGAGCAGTTCTTC. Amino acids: CASSLVRLYNEQFF. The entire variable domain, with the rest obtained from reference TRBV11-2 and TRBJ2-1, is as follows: EAGVAQSPRYKIIEKRQSVAFWCNPISGHATLYWYQQILGQGPKLLIQFQNNGVVDDSQLPKDRFSAERLKGVDSTLKIQPAKLEDSAVYLCASSLVRLYNEQFFGPGTRLTVL.